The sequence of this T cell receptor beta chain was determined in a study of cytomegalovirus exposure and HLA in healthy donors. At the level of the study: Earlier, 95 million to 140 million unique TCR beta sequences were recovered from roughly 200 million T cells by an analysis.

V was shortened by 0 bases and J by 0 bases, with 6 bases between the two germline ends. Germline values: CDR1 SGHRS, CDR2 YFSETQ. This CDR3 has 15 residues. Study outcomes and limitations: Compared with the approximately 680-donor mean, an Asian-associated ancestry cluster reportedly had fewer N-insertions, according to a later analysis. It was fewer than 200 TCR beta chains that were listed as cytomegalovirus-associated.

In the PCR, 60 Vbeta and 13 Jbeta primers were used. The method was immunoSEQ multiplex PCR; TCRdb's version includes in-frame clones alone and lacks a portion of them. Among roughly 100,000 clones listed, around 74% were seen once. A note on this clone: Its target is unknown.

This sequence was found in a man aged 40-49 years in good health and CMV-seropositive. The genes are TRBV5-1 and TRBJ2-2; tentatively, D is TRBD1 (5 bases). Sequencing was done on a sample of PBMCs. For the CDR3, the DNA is TGCGCCAGCAGCTTGGGGACACCGAACACCGGGGAGCTGTTTTTT. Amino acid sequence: CASSLGTPNTGELFF.